The 15 T cell receptor beta chains presented below share a single source sample, sequenced in a study of T cells in Graves' hyperthyroidism and ophthalmopathy. Amplified regions were TCR beta CDR3 sequences from RNA transcripts. A first-round RT-PCR of the TCR CDR3 used the HTBI primer set. MiXCR, applied by TCRdb to the multiplex PCR reads, yields one record per CDR3 protein. The table has around 500,000 distinct CDR3 sequences, around 15% seen once. Sequences were obtained from blood. The source of these receptors is a woman younger than 30 with Graves' hyperthyroidism.

This rearrangement joins TRBV30 to TRBJ2-2; 9 bases map to TRBD2. The CDR3 runs 13 residues. The germline CDR1 and CDR2 sequences are GTSNPN and SVGIG (reference sequence). Unmatched junction bases numbered 3, after V lost 4 bases and J lost 6 bases. CDR3 sequence: CAWTRGRAGELFF. Here the CDR3 DNA reads TGTGCCTGGACGCGCGGGAGGGCCGGGGAGCTGTTTTTT.

This clonotype was seen a handful of times. The V gene is TRBV27, the J gene TRBJ2-1, with 7 nucleotides matching TRBD1. The CDR3 is made up of 19 amino acids. Trimming removed 3 bases from V and 1 base from J; junction bases left unmatched: 15. CDR1 is MNHEY, CDR2 SMNVEV, per germline (reference sequence). The CDR3 DNA reads as TGTGCCAGCAGTTTCTACTACCCACCGGGACAGTATTCCTACAATGAGCAGTTCTTC. This gives the protein CASSFYYPPGQYSYNEQFF.

The chain carries TRBV24-1 and TRBJ2-7; 9 nucleotides line up with TRBD2. The germline gives CDR1 KGHDR, CDR2 SFDVKD. The CDR3 consists of 15 residues. With V trimmed by 2 bases and J by 2 bases, 3 bases remained unmatched. The CDR3 sequence: CATSDSGLATYEQYV. The CDR3 nucleotides are TGTGCCACCAGTGATTCGGGACTAGCAACCTACGAGCAGTACGTC.

This chain uses TRBV2 with TRBJ2-2; no clear D gene. Germline lookup yields CDR1 SNHLY and CDR2 FYNNEI. This CDR3 region has 15 residues. V was trimmed by 2 bases and J by 2 bases, leaving 9 bases between them. CDR3 DNA: TGTGCCAGCAGTGAACGACTGGCTAACACCGGGGAGCTGTTTTTT. It is translated as CASSERLANTGELFF.

The V gene is TRBV30, the J gene TRBJ2-3; no firm D call. CDR3 length equals 11 residues. Trimming stripped 4 bases from V and 6 bases from J, with 8 bases between. The germline CDR1 and CDR2 sequences are GTSNPN and SVGIG (reference sequence). The CDR3 here is CAWIGFDTQYF. The CDR3 region has the DNA TGTGCCTGGATCGGATTTGATACGCAGTATTTT.

This clonotype was counted ten times or more. The chain recombines TRBV6-2 or TRBV6-3 with TRBJ1-1, with D unresolved. The CDR3 extends over 11 amino acids. CDR1 and CDR2 from the germline V gene are MNHEY and SVGEGT. Trimming cost V 8 bases and J 4 bases, with 8 bases left between them. The CDR3 bases are TGTGCCAGCGGTAGGGTCACTGAAGCTTTCTTT. This sequence encodes CASGRVTEAFF.

This clonotype has ten or more counts. The chain couples TRBV10-3 to TRBJ2-7; a weak D match, TRBD2 (6 bases). The germline V gene encodes CDR1 ENHRY and CDR2 SYGVKD. The CDR3 has 13 amino acids. Trimming removed 8 bases at V and 3 bases at J, with 14 bases between. The CDR3 DNA sequence: TGTGCCATCTCCCAGCGGGTAGACTACGAGCAGTACTTC. It encodes CAISQRVDYEQYF.

The sample holds many counts of this clonotype. The chain employs TRBV29-1 and TRBJ2-1; 8 bases are a match to TRBD2. V trimming: 4 bases; J trimming: 7 bases; junction bases outside the gene matches: 3. Germline CDR1 SQVTM, CDR2 ANQGSEA. The CDR3 runs 12 residues. CDR3 nucleotide sequence: TGCAGCGTTGGTCGGGAGGGAAATGAGCAGTTCTTC. This codes for CSVGREGNEQFF.

This chain connects TRBV5-8 to TRBJ2-1; 7 bases agree with TRBD1. This CDR3 contains 14 residues. CDR1 and CDR2 from the germline V gene are SGHTS and YDEGEE. With V trimmed by 7 bases and J by 4 bases, 8 bases remained unmatched. As DNA, the CDR3 is TGTGCCAGCTGGCAGGGACAGATTTACAATGAGCAGTTCTTC. It translates to CASWQGQIYNEQFF.

There are a few counts of this clonotype. The rearrangement links TRBV9 to TRBJ2-7; perhaps TRBD2 as D (6 bases). CDR1 and CDR2 from the germline V gene are SGDLS and YYNGEE. The V and J ends lost 0 bases and 2 bases respectively, with 9 bases between them. The CDR3 is made up of 14 amino acids. The CDR3 spells CASSVDGSAYEQYF. The CDR3 DNA reads as TGTGCCAGCAGCGTAGACGGGAGCGCCTACGAGCAGTACTTC.

Many counts were recorded for this clonotype. This chain joins TRBV7-3 and TRBJ2-7; perhaps TRBD2 as D (5 bases). The CDR3 extends over 14 amino acids. Trimming took off 5 bases at V and 3 bases at J, with 14 bases between the two ends. Germline V gives CDR1 SGHTA, CDR2 FQGTGA. The CDR3 spells CASSPLGVLYEQYV. CDR3 coding DNA: TGTGCCAGCAGCCCCCTCGGGGTCCTCTACGAGCAGTACGTC.

The V and J genes are TRBV24-1 and TRBJ2-1; D gene ambiguous. This CDR3 contains 15 residues. V shed 4 bases and J shed 3 bases, with 12 bases lying between them. Germline V CDR1 and CDR2: KGHDR, SFDVKD. The CDR3 sequence is CATSEGRIFYNEQFF. In DNA, the CDR3 is TGTGCCACCAGTGAAGGAAGGATCTTCTACAATGAGCAGTTCTTC.

This clonotype appeared many times. This rearrangement joins TRBV7-3 to TRBJ2-5, with D possibly being TRBD2 (6 bases). Germline V gives CDR1 SGHTA, CDR2 FQGTGA. The V end lost 2 bases, the J end lost 0 bases, and 13 bases lay between the germline ends. The CDR3 length is 16 residues. The chain's CDR3 is CASSLSGWGDQETQYF. CDR3 coding DNA: TGTGCCAGCAGCTTATCAGGGTGGGGGGACCAAGAGACCCAGTACTTC.

This chain connects TRBV10-3 to TRBJ1-2; D is perhaps TRBD1 (5 bases). Trimming left V 3 bases short and J 6 bases short, with 11 bases between. In germline, CDR1 is ENHRY, CDR2 SYGVKD. This CDR3 is 13 amino acids long. CDR3 nucleotide sequence: TGTGCCATCAGTGAAGACAGCGGCGATGGCTACACCTTC. It translates to CAISEDSGDGYTF.

This clonotype has more than one count but fewer than ten. This rearrangement joins TRBV24-1 to TRBJ2-2; no reliable D call. The CDR3 covers 15 residues. Trimming left V 1 base short and J 1 base short, with 6 bases between. Germline values: CDR1 KGHDR, CDR2 SFDVKD. The CDR3 DNA follows: TGTGCCACCAGTGATTTTAGGGTGAACACCGGGGAGCTGTTTTTT. Protein: CATSDFRVNTGELFF.